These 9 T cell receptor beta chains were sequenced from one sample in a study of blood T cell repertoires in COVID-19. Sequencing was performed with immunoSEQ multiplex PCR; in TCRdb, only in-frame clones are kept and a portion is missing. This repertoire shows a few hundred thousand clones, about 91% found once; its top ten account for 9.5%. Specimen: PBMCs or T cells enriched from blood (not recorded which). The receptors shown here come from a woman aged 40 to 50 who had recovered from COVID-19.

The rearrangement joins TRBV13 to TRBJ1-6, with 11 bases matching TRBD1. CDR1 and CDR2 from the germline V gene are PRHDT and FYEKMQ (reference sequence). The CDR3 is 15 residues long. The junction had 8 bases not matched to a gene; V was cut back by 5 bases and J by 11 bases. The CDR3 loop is CASSPGTGGRTPLHF. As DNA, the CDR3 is TGTGCCAGCAGCCCTGGGACAGGGGGTAGGACACCCCTCCACTTT.

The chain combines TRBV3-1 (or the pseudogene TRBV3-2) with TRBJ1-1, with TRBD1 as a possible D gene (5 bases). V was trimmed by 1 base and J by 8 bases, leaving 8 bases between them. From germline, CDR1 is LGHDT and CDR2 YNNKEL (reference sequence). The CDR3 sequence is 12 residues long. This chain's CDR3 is CASSQAGQEAFF. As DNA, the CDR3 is TGTGCCAGCAGCCAAGCAGGGCAGGAAGCTTTCTTT.

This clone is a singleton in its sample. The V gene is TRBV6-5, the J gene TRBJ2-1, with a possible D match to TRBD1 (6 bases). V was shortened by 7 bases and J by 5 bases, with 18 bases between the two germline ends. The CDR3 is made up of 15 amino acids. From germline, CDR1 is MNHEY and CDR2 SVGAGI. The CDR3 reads CASTVGRGPNNEQFF. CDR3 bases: TGTGCCAGCACGGTCGGCAGGGGACCGAACAATGAGCAGTTCTTC.

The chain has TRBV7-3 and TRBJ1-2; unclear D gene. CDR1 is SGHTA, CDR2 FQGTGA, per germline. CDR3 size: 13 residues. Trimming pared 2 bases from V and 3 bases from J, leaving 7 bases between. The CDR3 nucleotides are TGTGCCAGCAGCTTATCCCCAGACTATGGCTACACCTTC. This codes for CASSLSPDYGYTF.

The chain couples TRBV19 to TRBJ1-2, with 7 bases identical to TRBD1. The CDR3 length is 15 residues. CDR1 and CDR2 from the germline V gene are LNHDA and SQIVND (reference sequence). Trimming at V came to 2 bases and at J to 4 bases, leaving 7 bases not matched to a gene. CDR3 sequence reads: CASSISPGQSYGYTF. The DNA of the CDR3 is TGTGCCAGTAGTATAAGCCCGGGACAGTCCTATGGCTACACCTTC.

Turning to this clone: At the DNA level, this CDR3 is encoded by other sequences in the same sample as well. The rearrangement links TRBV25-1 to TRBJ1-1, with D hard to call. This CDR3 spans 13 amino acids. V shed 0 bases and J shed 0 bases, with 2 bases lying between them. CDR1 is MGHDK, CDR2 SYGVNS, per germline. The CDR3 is CASSEYVNTEAFF. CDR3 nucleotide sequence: TGTGCCAGCAGTGAATACGTGAACACTGAAGCTTTCTTT.

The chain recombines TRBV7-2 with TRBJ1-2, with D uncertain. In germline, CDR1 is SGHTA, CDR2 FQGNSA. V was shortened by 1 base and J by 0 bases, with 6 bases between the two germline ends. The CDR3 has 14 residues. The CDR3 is CASSLDPANYGYTF. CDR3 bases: TGTGCCAGCAGCTTAGATCCGGCTAACTATGGCTACACCTTC.

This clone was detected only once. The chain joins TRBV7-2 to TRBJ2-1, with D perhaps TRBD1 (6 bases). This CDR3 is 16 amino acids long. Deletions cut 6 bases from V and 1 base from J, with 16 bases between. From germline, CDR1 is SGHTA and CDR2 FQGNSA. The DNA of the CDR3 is TGTGCCAGCAGTTCCACCGGGACATCATCCTACAATGAGCAGTTCTTC. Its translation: CASSSTGTSSYNEQFF.

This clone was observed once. The CDR3 loop is CASSSARLAPRSTDTQYF. The CDR3 DNA sequence: TGTGCCAGCAGCTCGGCCAGACTAGCCCCTCGATCCACAGATACGCAGTATTTT. The V and J genes are TRBV13 and TRBJ2-3; 7 bases agree with TRBD2. Germline V gives CDR1 PRHDT, CDR2 FYEKMQ (reference sequence). CDR3 size: 18 residues. J was trimmed by 2 bases and V by 4 bases; bases with no gene match: 15.